This T cell receptor beta chain was found in a study of blood T cells in healthy people across ages. Primers used in a second PCR of about 6 to 11 cycles were a sample-barcoded 5' primer and a J-beta primer mix. Every single cDNA molecule received a tag from a template-switch adaptor with 12 random nucleotides. TCRdb re-derived calls from the 5' RACE reads in MiXCR, one entry per CDR3 protein. The table has 720,000 or so distinct CDR3 sequences, 40% to 50% seen once; the top ten hold 25% to 35%. Per germline, CDR1 DFQATT and CDR2 SNEGSKA (reference sequence). CDR3 length equals 16 residues. Trimming at V came to 0 bases and at J to 4 bases, leaving 6 bases not matched to a gene. PBMCs, at least 6.5 million per sample, were isolated.

Sequenced sample: blood. The V call is TRBV20-1, the J call TRBJ2-1; 10 nucleotides line up with TRBD2. The receptor was isolated from an elderly man in good health. In DNA form, the CDR3 reads TGCAGTGCTAGAGACCCTAGCGGGAGTAGGTACAATGAGCAGTTCTTC. It translates to CSARDPSGSRYNEQFF.